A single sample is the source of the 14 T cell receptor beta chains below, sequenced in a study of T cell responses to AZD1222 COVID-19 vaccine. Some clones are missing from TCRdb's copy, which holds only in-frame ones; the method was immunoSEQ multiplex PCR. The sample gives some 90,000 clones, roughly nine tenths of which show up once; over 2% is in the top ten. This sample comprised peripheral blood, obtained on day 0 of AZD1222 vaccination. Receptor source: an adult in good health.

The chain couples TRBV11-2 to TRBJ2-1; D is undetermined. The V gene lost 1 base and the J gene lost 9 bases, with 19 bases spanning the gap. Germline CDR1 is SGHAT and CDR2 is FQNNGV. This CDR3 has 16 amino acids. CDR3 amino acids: CASSLVGQVLSGEQFF. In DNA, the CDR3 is TGTGCCAGCAGCTTAGTTGGGCAGGTACTCTCGGGTGAGCAGTTCTTC.

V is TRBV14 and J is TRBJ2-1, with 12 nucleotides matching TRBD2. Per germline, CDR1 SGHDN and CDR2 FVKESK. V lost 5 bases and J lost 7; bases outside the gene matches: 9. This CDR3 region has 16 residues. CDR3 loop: CASSLTLAGGKNEQFF. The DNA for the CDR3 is TGTGCCAGCAGCTTAACCCTAGCGGGAGGGAAGAATGAGCAGTTCTTC.

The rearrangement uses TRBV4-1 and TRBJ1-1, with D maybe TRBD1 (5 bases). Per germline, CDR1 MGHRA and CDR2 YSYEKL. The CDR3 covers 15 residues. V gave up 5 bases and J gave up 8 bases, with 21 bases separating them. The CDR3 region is CASSNRLEGILEAFF. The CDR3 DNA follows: TGCGCCAGCAGCAATCGATTGGAGGGGATTTTAGAAGCTTTCTTT.

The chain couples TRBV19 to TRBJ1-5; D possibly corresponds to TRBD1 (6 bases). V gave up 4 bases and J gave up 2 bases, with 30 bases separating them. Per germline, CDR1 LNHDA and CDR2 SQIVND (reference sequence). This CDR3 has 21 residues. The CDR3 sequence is CASSTRGVLVRGREGNQPQHF. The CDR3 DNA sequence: TGTGCCAGTAGTACCCGGGGCGTTCTTGTGCGGGGGCGGGAGGGCAATCAGCCCCAGCATTTT.

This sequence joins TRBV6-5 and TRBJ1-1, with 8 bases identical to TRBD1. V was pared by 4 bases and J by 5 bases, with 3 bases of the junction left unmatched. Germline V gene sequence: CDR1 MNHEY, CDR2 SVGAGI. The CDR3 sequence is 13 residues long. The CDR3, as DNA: TGTGCCAGCAGTTCAGGGGGCTGGACTGAAGCTTTCTTT. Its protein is CASSSGGWTEAFF.

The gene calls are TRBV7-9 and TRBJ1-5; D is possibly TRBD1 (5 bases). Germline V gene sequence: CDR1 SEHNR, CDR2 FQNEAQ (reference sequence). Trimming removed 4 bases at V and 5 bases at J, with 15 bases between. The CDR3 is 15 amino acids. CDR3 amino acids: CASSSNLQGDQPQHF. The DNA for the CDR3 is TGTGCCAGCAGCTCAAACTTACAAGGGGATCAGCCCCAGCATTTT.

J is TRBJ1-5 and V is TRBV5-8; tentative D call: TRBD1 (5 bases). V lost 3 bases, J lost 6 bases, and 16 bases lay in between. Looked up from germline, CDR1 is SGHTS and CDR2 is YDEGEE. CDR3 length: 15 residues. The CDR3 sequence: CASSWPVSGGQPQHF. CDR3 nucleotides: TGTGCCAGCAGCTGGCCGGTATCGGGGGGTCAGCCCCAGCATTTT.

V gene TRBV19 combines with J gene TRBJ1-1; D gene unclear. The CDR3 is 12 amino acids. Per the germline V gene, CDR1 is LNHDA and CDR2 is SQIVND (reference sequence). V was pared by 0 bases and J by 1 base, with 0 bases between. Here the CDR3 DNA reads TGTGCCAGTAGTATAGAGAACACTGAAGCTTTCTTT. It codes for CASSIENTEAFF.

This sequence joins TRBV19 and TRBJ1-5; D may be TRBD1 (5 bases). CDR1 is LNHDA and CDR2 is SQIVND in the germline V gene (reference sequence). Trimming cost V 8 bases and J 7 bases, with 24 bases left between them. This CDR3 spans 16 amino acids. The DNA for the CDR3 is TGTGCCAGTCGCGCTGCGGGAAACAAACGGGGGCAGCCCCAGCATTTT. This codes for CASRAAGNKRGQPQHF.

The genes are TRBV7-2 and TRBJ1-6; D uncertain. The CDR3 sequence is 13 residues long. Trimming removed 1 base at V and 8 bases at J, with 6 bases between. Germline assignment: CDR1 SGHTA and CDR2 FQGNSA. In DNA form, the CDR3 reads TGTGCCAGCAGCTTAGAGGCCTATTCACCCCTCCACTTT. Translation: CASSLEAYSPLHF.

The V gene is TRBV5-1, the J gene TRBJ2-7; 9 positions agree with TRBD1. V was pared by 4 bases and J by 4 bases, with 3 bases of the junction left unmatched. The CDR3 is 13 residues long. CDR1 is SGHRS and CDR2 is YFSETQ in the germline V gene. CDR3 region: CASSRDRAYEQYF. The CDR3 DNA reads TGCGCCAGCAGCCGGGACAGGGCTTACGAGCAGTACTTC.

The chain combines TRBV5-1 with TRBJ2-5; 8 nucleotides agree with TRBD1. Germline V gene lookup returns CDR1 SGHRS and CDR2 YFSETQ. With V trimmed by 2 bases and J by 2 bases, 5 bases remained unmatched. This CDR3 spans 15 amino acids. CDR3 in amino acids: CASSFGQGEQETQYF. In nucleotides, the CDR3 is TGCGCCAGCAGCTTCGGACAGGGTGAGCAAGAGACCCAGTACTTC.

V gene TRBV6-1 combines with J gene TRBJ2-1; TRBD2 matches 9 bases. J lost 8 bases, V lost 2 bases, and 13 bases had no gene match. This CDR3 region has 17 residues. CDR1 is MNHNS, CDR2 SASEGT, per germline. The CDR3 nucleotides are TGTGCCAGCAGTGAAAATAGCGGGAGAGGTGGTGTTGATGAGCAGTTCTTC. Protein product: CASSENSGRGGVDEQFF.

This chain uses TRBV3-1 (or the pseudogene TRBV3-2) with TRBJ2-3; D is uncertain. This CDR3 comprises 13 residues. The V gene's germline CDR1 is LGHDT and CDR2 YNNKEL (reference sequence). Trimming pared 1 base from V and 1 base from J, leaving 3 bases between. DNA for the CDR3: TGTGCCAGCAGCCAAGCGGGCACAGATACGCAGTATTTT. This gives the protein CASSQAGTDTQYF.